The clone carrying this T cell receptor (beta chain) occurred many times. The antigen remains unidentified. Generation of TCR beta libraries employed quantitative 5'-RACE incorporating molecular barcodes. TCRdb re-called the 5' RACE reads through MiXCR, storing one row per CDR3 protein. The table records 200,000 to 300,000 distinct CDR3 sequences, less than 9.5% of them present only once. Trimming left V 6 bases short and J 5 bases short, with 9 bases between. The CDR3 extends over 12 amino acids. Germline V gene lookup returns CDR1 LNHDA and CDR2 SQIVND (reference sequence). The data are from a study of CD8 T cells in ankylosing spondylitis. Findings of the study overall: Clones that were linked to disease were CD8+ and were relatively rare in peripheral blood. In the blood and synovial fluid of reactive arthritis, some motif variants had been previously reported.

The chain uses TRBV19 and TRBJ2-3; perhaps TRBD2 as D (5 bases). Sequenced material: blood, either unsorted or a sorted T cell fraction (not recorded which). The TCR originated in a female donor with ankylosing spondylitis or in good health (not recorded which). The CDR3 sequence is CASRLAGDTQYF. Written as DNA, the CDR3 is TGTGCCAGTAGACTGGCGGGAGATACGCAGTATTTT.